The entry below describes one T cell receptor beta chain. From germline, CDR1 is MNHNY and CDR2 SVGAGI (reference sequence). V gave up 7 bases and J gave up 4 bases, with 10 bases separating them. There are 13 residues in the CDR3. The data stem from a study of blood T cell repertoires in COVID-19. Study summary: Researchers got acute and convalescent COVID-19 samples from the United States, Italy and Spain.

This table comes from immunoSEQ multiplex PCR, and its TCRdb copy is limited to in-frame clones, with some not included. The sample has under 200,000 clones, around 84% seen once. The source is a woman aged 80 or older with acute or convalescent COVID-19. Specimen: peripheral blood. The rearrangement uses TRBV6-6 and TRBJ1-4; D gene unclear. DNA of the CDR3: TGTGCCAGCACTCGGCCGGGTAATGAAAAACTGTTTTTT. As protein: CASTRPGNEKLFF.